The source of this TCR beta chain is a study of blood T cell repertoires in COVID-19. Study as a whole: Donors in the United States, Italy and Spain gave samples during acute or convalescent COVID-19.

Authors' analysis steps: Scientists estimated how many nucleated cells there were by amplifying reference gene primers. Profiling relied on immunoSEQ multiplex PCR, and the TCRdb table lists in-frame clones only, not all of them. V, J and clone size are taken as reported in that table, and D and trimming were inferred from the DNA itself. The sample has 150,000 to 200,000 clones, about 87% seen once. V lost 0 bases, J lost 6 bases, and 11 bases stayed unmatched. The germline CDR1 and CDR2 sequences are MGHRA and YSYEKL. There are 17 residues in the CDR3. The sequence derives from a man aged 40-50 years with active or convalescent COVID-19. Specimen: peripheral blood. V and J are TRBV4-1 and TRBJ1-1; 9 bases align to TRBD1. The CDR3 DNA follows: TGCGCCAGCAGCCAAGAGGACAGGGGCGGCATTCGCGCTGAAGCTTTCTTT. Translation gives CASSQEDRGGIRAEAFF.